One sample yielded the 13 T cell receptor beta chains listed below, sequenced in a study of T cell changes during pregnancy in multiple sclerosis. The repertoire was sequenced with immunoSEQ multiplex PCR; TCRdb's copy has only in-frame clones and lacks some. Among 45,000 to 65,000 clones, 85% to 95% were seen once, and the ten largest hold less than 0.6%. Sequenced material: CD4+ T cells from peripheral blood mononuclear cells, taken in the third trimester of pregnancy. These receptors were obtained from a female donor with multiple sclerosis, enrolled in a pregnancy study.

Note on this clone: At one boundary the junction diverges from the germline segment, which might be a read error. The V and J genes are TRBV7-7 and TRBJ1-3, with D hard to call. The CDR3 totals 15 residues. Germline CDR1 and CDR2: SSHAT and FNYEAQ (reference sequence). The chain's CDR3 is CASSMTPTPGNTIYF. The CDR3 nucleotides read TGTGCTAGCAGCATGACTCCCACCCCTGGAAACACCATATATTTT.

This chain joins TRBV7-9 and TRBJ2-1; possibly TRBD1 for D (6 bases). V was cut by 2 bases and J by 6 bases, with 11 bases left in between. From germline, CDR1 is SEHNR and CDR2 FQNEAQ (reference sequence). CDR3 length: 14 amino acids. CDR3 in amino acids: CASSLSQGSNEQFF. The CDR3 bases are TGTGCCAGCAGCTTATCACAGGGTAGCAATGAGCAGTTCTTC.

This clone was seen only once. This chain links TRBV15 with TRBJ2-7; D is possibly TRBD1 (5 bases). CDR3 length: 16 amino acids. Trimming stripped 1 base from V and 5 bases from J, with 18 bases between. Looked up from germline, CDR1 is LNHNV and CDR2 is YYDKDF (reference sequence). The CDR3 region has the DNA TGTGCCACCAGCAGAGGTCGGACAAATTATCCGGACGAGCAGTACTTC. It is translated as CATSRGRTNYPDEQYF.

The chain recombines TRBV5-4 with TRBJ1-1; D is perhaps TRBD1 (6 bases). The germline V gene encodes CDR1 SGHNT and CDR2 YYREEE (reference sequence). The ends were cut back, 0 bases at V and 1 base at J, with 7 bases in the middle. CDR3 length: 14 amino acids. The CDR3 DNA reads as TGTGCCAGCAGCTTGGCACAGGGGAACACTGAAGCTTTCTTT. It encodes CASSLAQGNTEAFF.

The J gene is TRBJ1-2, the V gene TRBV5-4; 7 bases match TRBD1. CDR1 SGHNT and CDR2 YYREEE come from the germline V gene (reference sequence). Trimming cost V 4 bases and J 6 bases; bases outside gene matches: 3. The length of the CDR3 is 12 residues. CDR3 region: CASSTTGHGYTF. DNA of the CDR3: TGTGCCAGCAGCACGACAGGGCATGGCTACACCTTC.

The chain's CDR3 is CATSVGSGELFF. The CDR3 bases are TGCGCCACCTCGGTGGGCTCCGGGGAGCTGTTTTTT. V is TRBV5-1 and J is TRBJ2-2; D is uncertain. Trimming pared 9 bases from V and 6 bases from J, leaving 12 bases between. The V gene's germline CDR1 is SGHRS and CDR2 YFSETQ. This CDR3 contains 12 residues.

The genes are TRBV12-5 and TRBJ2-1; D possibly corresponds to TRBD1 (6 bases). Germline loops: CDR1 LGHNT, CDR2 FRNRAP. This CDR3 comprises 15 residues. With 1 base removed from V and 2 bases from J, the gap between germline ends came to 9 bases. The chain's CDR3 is CASGLGGGTYNEQFF. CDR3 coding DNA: TGTGCTAGTGGTTTGGGAGGGGGTACCTACAATGAGCAGTTCTTC.

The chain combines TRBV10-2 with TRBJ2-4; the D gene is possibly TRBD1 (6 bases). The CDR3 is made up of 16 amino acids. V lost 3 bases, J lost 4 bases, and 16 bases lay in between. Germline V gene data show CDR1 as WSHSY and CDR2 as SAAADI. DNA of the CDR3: TGCGCCAGCAGTGATAAGAGGGACAACCCAAAAAACATTCAGTACTTC. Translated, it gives CASSDKRDNPKNIQYF.

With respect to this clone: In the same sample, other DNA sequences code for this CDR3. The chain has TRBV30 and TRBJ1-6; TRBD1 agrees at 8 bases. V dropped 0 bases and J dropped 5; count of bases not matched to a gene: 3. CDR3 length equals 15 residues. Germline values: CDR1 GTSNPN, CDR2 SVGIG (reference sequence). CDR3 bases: TGTGCCTGGAGTGTATTGGACAGGGATAATTCACCCCTCCACTTT. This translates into CAWSVLDRDNSPLHF.

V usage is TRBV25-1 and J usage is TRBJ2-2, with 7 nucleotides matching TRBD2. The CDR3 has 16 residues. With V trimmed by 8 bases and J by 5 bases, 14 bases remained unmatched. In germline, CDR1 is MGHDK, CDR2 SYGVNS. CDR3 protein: CASLRTGGWGTGELFF. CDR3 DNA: TGTGCCAGCCTCCGGACCGGGGGGTGGGGGACCGGGGAGCTGTTTTTT. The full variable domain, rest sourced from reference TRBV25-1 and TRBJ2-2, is EADIYQTPRYLVIGTGKKITLECSQTMGHDKMYWYQQDPGMELHLIHYSYGVNSTEKGDLSSESTVSRIRTEHFPLTLESARPSHTSQYLCASLRTGGWGTGELFFGEGSRLTVL.

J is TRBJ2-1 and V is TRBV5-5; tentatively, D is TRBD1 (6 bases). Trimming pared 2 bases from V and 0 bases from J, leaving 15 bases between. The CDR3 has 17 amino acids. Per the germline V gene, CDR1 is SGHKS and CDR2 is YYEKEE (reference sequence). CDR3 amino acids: CASSLLGQISSYNEQFF. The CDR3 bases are TGTGCCAGCAGCTTATTAGGACAGATTAGCTCCTACAATGAGCAGTTCTTC.

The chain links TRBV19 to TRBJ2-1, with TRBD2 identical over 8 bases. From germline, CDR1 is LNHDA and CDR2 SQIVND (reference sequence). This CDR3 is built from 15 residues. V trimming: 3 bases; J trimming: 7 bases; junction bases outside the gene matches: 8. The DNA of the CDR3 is TGTGCCAGTAGTATTGCTGAAACGGGGGGGAATGAGCAGTTCTTC. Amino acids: CASSIAETGGNEQFF.

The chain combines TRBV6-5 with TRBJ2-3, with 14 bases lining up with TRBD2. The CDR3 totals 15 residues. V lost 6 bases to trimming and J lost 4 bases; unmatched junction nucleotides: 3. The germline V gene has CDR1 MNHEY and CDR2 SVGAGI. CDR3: CASSRLAGGPDTQYF. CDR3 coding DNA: TGTGCCAGCAGCAGACTAGCGGGGGGGCCAGATACGCAGTATTTT.